This is a list of T cell receptor beta chains from one sample in a study of blood T cell repertoires in COVID-19. The protocol was immunoSEQ multiplex PCR, while the TCRdb copy is restricted to in-frame clones and leaves out a portion. Among 250,000 or so clones listed, roughly four fifths were seen once. Input material: peripheral blood. The receptors shown here come from a young man who had recovered from COVID-19. Each CDR3 is given with its conserved first and last residue. Fields, in order: clone size, J gene, V gene, D gene, CDR3 DNA, CDR3 protein. A D gene is named only where the DNA matches it firmly. Size is stated for part of the rows, as once, few or many counts, or as a class when the clone is expanded.

clone_size: -
j_call: TRBJ1-5
v_call: TRBV6-5
d_call: -
cdr3_nt: TGTGCCAGCAAGAAGACAGCTAATCAGCCCCAGCATTTT
cdr3_aa: CASKKTANQPQHF

clone_size: -
j_call: TRBJ1-6
v_call: TRBV28
d_call: -
cdr3_nt: TGTGCCAGCAGTCCCGACCCGACAGGCTGGACACCCTATAATTCACCCCTCCACTTT
cdr3_aa: CASSPDPTGWTPYNSPLHF

clone_size: -
j_call: TRBJ2-6
v_call: TRBV5-1
d_call: -
cdr3_nt: TGCGCCAGCAGCTGGCCCTGGGGCAGGGTCTCTGGGGCCAACGTCCTGACTTTC
cdr3_aa: CASSWPWGRVSGANVLTF

clone_size: -
j_call: TRBJ1-1
v_call: TRBV10-2
d_call: -
cdr3_nt: TGCGCCAGCAGTGAGGACAGGATAGAAGCTTTCTTT
cdr3_aa: CASSEDRIEAFF

clone_size: -
j_call: TRBJ1-1
v_call: TRBV3-1/TRBV3-2
d_call: -
cdr3_nt: TGTGCCAGCAGCAGCGAGGGATTTGAAGCTTTCTTT
cdr3_aa: CASSSEGFEAFF

clone_size: -
j_call: TRBJ1-3
v_call: TRBV7-9
d_call: -
cdr3_nt: TGTGCCCTTCCCCTTGGAAACACCATATATTTT
cdr3_aa: CALPLGNTIYF

clone_size: -
j_call: TRBJ1-1
v_call: TRBV3-1/TRBV3-2
d_call: TRBD1
cdr3_nt: TGTGCCAGCAGCCCCAGGGGGCTGAACACTGAAGCTTTCTTT
cdr3_aa: CASSPRGLNTEAFF

clone_size: -
j_call: TRBJ1-4
v_call: TRBV5-1
d_call: -
cdr3_nt: TGCGCCAGCAGCTTCACACAGGGACCTAATGAAAAACTGTTTTTT
cdr3_aa: CASSFTQGPNEKLFF

clone_size: -
j_call: TRBJ2-6
v_call: TRBV5-8
d_call: -
cdr3_nt: TGTGCCAGCAGCTCTTACACAACTGGGGCCAACGTCCTGACTTTC
cdr3_aa: CASSSYTTGANVLTF

clone_size: -
j_call: TRBJ2-2
v_call: TRBV6-5
d_call: TRBD1
cdr3_nt: TGTGCCAGCAGTTTGGACAGGGTCGTAACCGGGGAGCTGTTTTTT
cdr3_aa: CASSLDRVVTGELFF

clone_size: -
j_call: TRBJ2-5
v_call: TRBV12-2
d_call: -
cdr3_nt: TGTGCAAGTTCGGAACAGGGTGGGGAGACCCAGTACTTC
cdr3_aa: CASSEQGGETQYF

clone_size: -
j_call: TRBJ1-1
v_call: TRBV18
d_call: -
cdr3_nt: TGTGCCAGCTCACCGACTCATAGAGTCACTGAAGCTTTCTTT
cdr3_aa: CASSPTHRVTEAFF

clone_size: -
j_call: TRBJ2-5
v_call: TRBV7-2
d_call: TRBD1
cdr3_nt: TGTGCCAGCAGCTTAGCGCTAATCTCAGGGGGAGAGACCCAGTACTTC
cdr3_aa: CASSLALISGGETQYF

clone_size: -
j_call: TRBJ2-1
v_call: TRBV18
d_call: TRBD1
cdr3_nt: TGTGCCAGCTCAGGATCGACAGGGGGCGTATTCTTC
cdr3_aa: CASSGSTGGVFF

clone_size: once
j_call: TRBJ1-3
v_call: TRBV7-9
d_call: TRBD1
cdr3_nt: TGTGCCAGCAGCTTAGGGGGACAGGTTGGAAACACCATATATTTT
cdr3_aa: CASSLGGQVGNTIYF

clone_size: -
j_call: TRBJ2-2
v_call: TRBV7-2
d_call: TRBD2
cdr3_nt: TGTGCCAGCAGCTTAGTGGGCGGGGGGATGACCGGGGAGCTGTTTTTT
cdr3_aa: CASSLVGGGMTGELFF

clone_size: -
j_call: TRBJ2-1
v_call: TRBV24-1
d_call: TRBD2
cdr3_nt: TGTGCCACCAGTACCTCCAAGTCGGTTAGCGGGGAAGGGGTGCAGTTCTTC
cdr3_aa: CATSTSKSVSGEGVQFF

clone_size: -
j_call: TRBJ1-5
v_call: TRBV18
d_call: TRBD1
cdr3_nt: TGTGCCACGAGCCGAGACAGGGAAAATCAGCCCCAGCATTTT
cdr3_aa: CATSRDRENQPQHF

clone_size: -
j_call: TRBJ2-1
v_call: TRBV19
d_call: TRBD2
cdr3_nt: TGTGCCAGTAGGACTAGCGGGGGGGCCGTCTACAATGAGCAGTTCTTC
cdr3_aa: CASRTSGGAVYNEQFF

clone_size: once
j_call: TRBJ2-1
v_call: TRBV4-2
d_call: TRBD2
cdr3_nt: TGTGCCAGCAGCCACGGGGGTAGCGGGGGGGCCGGACGGGACAATGAGCAGTTCTTC
cdr3_aa: CASSHGGSGGAGRDNEQFF

clone_size: -
j_call: TRBJ2-2
v_call: TRBV19
d_call: TRBD1
cdr3_nt: TGTGCCAGCTCCCTAGGACAGGTCGGAACCGGGGAGCTGTTTTTT
cdr3_aa: CASSLGQVGTGELFF

clone_size: few
j_call: TRBJ1-6
v_call: TRBV7-9
d_call: TRBD1
cdr3_nt: TGTGCCAGCAGAACCGGGACAGGTCGTTCACCCCTCCACTTT
cdr3_aa: CASRTGTGRSPLHF

clone_size: -
j_call: TRBJ2-5
v_call: TRBV5-1
d_call: TRBD2
cdr3_nt: TGCGCCAGCAGCTTGCAGGGAGGGCGAGAGACCCAGTACTTC
cdr3_aa: CASSLQGGRETQYF

clone_size: -
j_call: TRBJ1-6
v_call: TRBV6-5
d_call: -
cdr3_nt: TGTGCCAGCATCGAGAGCGGTTCTCGGAATTCACCCCTCCACTTT
cdr3_aa: CASIESGSRNSPLHF

clone_size: -
j_call: TRBJ2-1
v_call: TRBV7-3
d_call: TRBD2
cdr3_nt: TGTGCCAGCAGCCCCTCTGGGGGGGATTTTAGTGAGCAGTTCTTC
cdr3_aa: CASSPSGGDFSEQFF

clone_size: -
j_call: TRBJ1-1
v_call: TRBV28
d_call: -
cdr3_nt: TGTGCCAGCAGTGCACACTCAGGGGCCGGATTGGAAGCTTTCTTT
cdr3_aa: CASSAHSGAGLEAFF

clone_size: -
j_call: TRBJ2-7
v_call: TRBV5-1
d_call: -
cdr3_nt: TGCGCCAGCAGCTTGTCTGGACTCTCCTACGAGCAGTACTTC
cdr3_aa: CASSLSGLSYEQYF

clone_size: -
j_call: TRBJ1-5
v_call: TRBV24-1
d_call: -
cdr3_nt: TGTGCCACCAGTGACGGCGGGAGGAATCAGCCCCAGCATTTT
cdr3_aa: CATSDGGRNQPQHF

clone_size: -
j_call: TRBJ2-3
v_call: TRBV2
d_call: TRBD1
cdr3_nt: TGTGCCAGCAGTGAAGGGTCAGGGGGCAGACATACGCAGTATTTT
cdr3_aa: CASSEGSGGRHTQYF

clone_size: -
j_call: TRBJ2-1
v_call: TRBV28
d_call: -
cdr3_nt: TGTGCCAGCAGTTCCCTCGCGGGTTCTGGGAATGAGCAGTTCTTC
cdr3_aa: CASSSLAGSGNEQFF

clone_size: -
j_call: TRBJ1-5
v_call: TRBV27
d_call: -
cdr3_nt: TGTGCCAGCAGTTCCGGGTTGGGCAATCAGCCCCAGCATTTT
cdr3_aa: CASSSGLGNQPQHF

clone_size: -
j_call: TRBJ2-3
v_call: TRBV5-1
d_call: TRBD2
cdr3_nt: TGCGCCAGCAGCTTGGGGCTAGCGGGGGGACGAGGGGATACGCAGTATTTT
cdr3_aa: CASSLGLAGGRGDTQYF

clone_size: -
j_call: TRBJ1-5
v_call: TRBV9
d_call: -
cdr3_nt: TGTGCCAGCAGCGTAGGACAGGGCAATCAGCCCCAGCATTTT
cdr3_aa: CASSVGQGNQPQHF

clone_size: -
j_call: TRBJ1-6
v_call: TRBV2
d_call: -
cdr3_nt: TGTGCCAGCAGGCAGGTGTCCTCCTATAATTCACCCCTCCACTTT
cdr3_aa: CASRQVSSYNSPLHF